Below are 15 T cell receptor beta chains sequenced from a single sample in a study of blood T cell repertoires in COVID-19. The protocol was immunoSEQ multiplex PCR, while the TCRdb copy is restricted to in-frame clones and leaves out a portion. The sample contains 250,000 to 300,000 clones, roughly 88% of which appear only once. Sample: peripheral blood. The source is a woman younger than 45 with active or convalescent COVID-19.

J is TRBJ1-2 and V is TRBV5-1, with 12 nucleotides matching TRBD1. Germline V gives CDR1 SGHRS, CDR2 YFSETQ. CDR3 length equals 17 residues. The J segment lost 1 base and the V segment lost 2 bases, leaving 6 bases of the junction unmatched. The CDR3 sequence: CASSFGTGGAGNYGYTF. Here the CDR3 DNA reads TGCGCCAGCAGCTTCGGGACAGGGGGCGCCGGTAACTATGGCTACACCTTC.

The chain links TRBV10-1 to TRBJ1-1; TRBD1 is a possible D gene (5 bases). The CDR3 runs to 14 residues. Trimming removed 7 bases from V and 1 base from J, with 13 bases in between. CDR1 is WNHNN, CDR2 SYGVQD, per germline (reference sequence). The CDR3 protein is CASKSAGPNTEAFF. DNA for the CDR3: TGCGCCAGCAAATCGGCAGGGCCGAACACTGAAGCTTTCTTT.

This chain links TRBV10-3 with TRBJ2-7, with D possibly TRBD2 on 6 matching bases. Trimming took off 0 bases at V and 4 bases at J, with 22 bases between the two ends. This CDR3 spans 18 amino acids. Germline V gene sequence: CDR1 ENHRY, CDR2 SYGVKD. The CDR3 is CAISESRPGTHPGYEQYF. The CDR3 DNA reads TGTGCCATCAGTGAGTCTCGACCTGGGACTCACCCGGGGTACGAGCAGTACTTC.

The J gene is TRBJ2-6, the V gene TRBV6-7; a weak D match, TRBD1 (6 bases). TRBV6-7 is an open reading frame whose function is uncertain. The V end was cut by 1 base, the J end by 2 bases, with 12 bases between. CDR3 length: 17 residues. This CDR3 is CASSYYTTGTGANVLTF. The CDR3 DNA follows: TGTGCCAGCAGTTACTACACTACAGGGACTGGGGCCAACGTCCTGACTTTC.

There are a few counts of this clone. CDR3 nucleotides: TGTGCCAGCAGCCAAGTGCGGGGGGCAGGCTATGGCTACACCTTC. It specifies CASSQVRGAGYGYTF. This chain joins TRBV14 and TRBJ1-2; D perhaps matches TRBD1 (6 bases). V was clipped by 1 base and J by 4 bases, with 13 bases between them. Germline CDR1 SGHDN, CDR2 FVKESK. The CDR3 extends over 15 amino acids.

The chain is built from TRBV2 and TRBJ1-2; possible D gene TRBD1, 5 bases. Looked up from germline, CDR1 is SNHLY and CDR2 is FYNNEI. Between the trimmed V and J ends, which lost 2 bases and 4 bases, there was a span of 8 bases. The CDR3 runs to 13 residues. The CDR3 DNA is TGTGCCAGCAGTGAACAGGGCGGCTATGGCTACACCTTC. Amino acids: CASSEQGGYGYTF.

This chain connects TRBV6-6 to TRBJ1-1; TRBD1 matches 8 bases. The CDR3 has 13 amino acids. The J segment lost 11 bases and the V segment lost 8 bases, leaving 13 bases of the junction unmatched. Germline V gene lookup returns CDR1 MNHNY and CDR2 SVGAGI (reference sequence). CDR3 sequence (DNA): TGTGCCAGCCGTTGGGGGAGGGACAGGAGGGCTTTCTTT. It yields the protein CASRWGRDRRAFF.

Comment on this clone: This sample also contains other DNA sequences that code for the same CDR3. This chain joins TRBV9 and TRBJ2-5; tentative D call: TRBD2 (7 bases). Germline V CDR1 and CDR2: SGDLS, YYNGEE. The germline V and J ends were trimmed by 0 bases and 5 bases, with 14 bases remaining between them. This CDR3 comprises 15 residues. The DNA of the CDR3 is TGTGCCAGCAGCGTAGGGAGGGGGGGCCCGGAGACCCAGTACTTC. Its protein product is CASSVGRGGPETQYF.

The chain recombines TRBV24-1 with TRBJ2-1; 9 positions agree with TRBD1. The CDR3 sequence is 17 residues long. V lost 5 bases, J lost 7 bases, and 14 bases stayed unmatched. Germline V CDR1 and CDR2: KGHDR, SFDVKD. The CDR3 DNA sequence: TGTGCCACCAGTGGCCCTGGCTCGACAGGGGGTAAAAATGAGCAGTTCTTC. It translates to CATSGPGSTGGKNEQFF.

V is TRBV18 and J is TRBJ1-1, with D unresolved. Per the germline V gene, CDR1 is KGHSH and CDR2 is LQKENI. CDR3 length: 13 amino acids. Trimming removed 8 bases from V and 0 bases from J, with 10 bases in between. CDR3 in amino acids: CASLQSMNTEAFF. The CDR3 DNA reads as TGTGCCAGCCTACAGAGCATGAACACTGAAGCTTTCTTT.

V is TRBV27 and J is TRBJ1-1, with 8 bases that match TRBD1. This CDR3 contains 14 residues. Per germline, CDR1 MNHEY and CDR2 SMNVEV (reference sequence). The V segment lost 4 bases and the J segment 6 bases; nucleotides outside the gene matches: 7. CDR3: CASSSAGQGAEAFF. The CDR3 DNA follows: TGTGCCAGCAGTTCAGCTGGACAGGGCGCTGAAGCTTTCTTT.

The genes are TRBV5-1 and TRBJ1-4, with 11 bases matching TRBD1. Germline-derived CDR1 and CDR2 are SGHRS and YFSETQ. J gave up 7 bases and V 5 bases, and 10 bases lay outside the gene matches. This CDR3 is 16 amino acids long. This CDR3 reads CASSLGQGARSEKLFF. CDR3 bases: TGCGCCAGCAGTCTTGGACAGGGGGCGCGAAGTGAAAAACTGTTTTTT.

As to this clone: Other DNA sequences from this sample encode an identical CDR3 as well. The gene calls are TRBV7-9 and TRBJ2-3, with 7 bases matching TRBD1. The CDR3 is made up of 14 amino acids. The ends lost 5 bases at V and 0 bases at J; junction bases unmatched: 2. In germline, CDR1 is SEHNR, CDR2 FQNEAQ (reference sequence). CDR3 DNA sequence: TGTGCCAGCAGCCTACAGGGGAGCACAGATACGCAGTATTTT. Its translation is CASSLQGSTDTQYF.

The rearrangement uses TRBV30 and TRBJ1-2, with D unresolved. Germline V gene sequence: CDR1 GTSNPN, CDR2 SVGIG (reference sequence). The CDR3 runs 13 residues. The ends were cut back, 5 bases at V and 5 bases at J, with 15 bases in the middle. The CDR3 reads CAWSRPGRYGYTF. CDR3 bases: TGTGCCTGGTCCCGCCCGGGGAGGTATGGCTACACCTTC.

The rearrangement links TRBV7-2 to TRBJ1-5; TRBD1 agrees at 7 bases. Germline trimming cut 1 base from V and 5 bases from J; bases unmatched to any gene: 5. Germline CDR1 reads SGHTA; CDR2 reads FQGNSA. The CDR3 covers 15 residues. The CDR3 is CASSLGQGVDQPQHF. As DNA, the CDR3 is TGTGCCAGCAGCTTAGGGCAGGGGGTAGATCAGCCCCAGCATTTT.